Described below is a single T cell receptor (beta chain) sequence and its context. Using immunoSEQ multiplex PCR, the repertoire was profiled, and TCRdb retains in-frame clones only, with some absent. The sample has 94,000 or so clones; 95% to 97% are singletons. This sample was included in a study of siplizumab effects on memory and regulatory T cells. CDR1 is MNHEY and CDR2 is SVGAGI in the germline V gene. CDR3 size: 13 residues. V lost 6 bases to trimming and J lost 5 bases; unmatched junction nucleotides: 6. Sequenced: naive CD4+ T cells sorted from blood. The chain joins TRBV6-5 to TRBJ1-1, with 7 bases aligning to TRBD1. The sequence came from a human donor in good health. CDR3: CASRRGPVTEAFF. The CDR3 DNA is TGTGCCAGCAGAAGGGGGCCGGTGACTGAAGCTTTCTTT.